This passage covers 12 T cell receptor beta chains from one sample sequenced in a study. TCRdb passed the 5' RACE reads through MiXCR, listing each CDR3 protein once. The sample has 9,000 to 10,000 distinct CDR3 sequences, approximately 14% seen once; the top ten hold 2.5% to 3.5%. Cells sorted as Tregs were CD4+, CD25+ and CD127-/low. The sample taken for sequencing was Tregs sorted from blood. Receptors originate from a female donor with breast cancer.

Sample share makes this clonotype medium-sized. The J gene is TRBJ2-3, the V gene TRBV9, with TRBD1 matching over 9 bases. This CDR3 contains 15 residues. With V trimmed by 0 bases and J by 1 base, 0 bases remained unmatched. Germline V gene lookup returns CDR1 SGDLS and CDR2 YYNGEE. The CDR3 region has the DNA TGTGCCAGCAGCGTAGGGACAGGGGGCACAGATACGCAGTATTTT. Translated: CASSVGTGGTDTQYF.

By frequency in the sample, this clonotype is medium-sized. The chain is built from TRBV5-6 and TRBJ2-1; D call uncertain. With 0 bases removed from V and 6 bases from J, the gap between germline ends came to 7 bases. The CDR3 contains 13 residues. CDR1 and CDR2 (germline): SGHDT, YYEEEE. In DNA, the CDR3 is TGTGCCAGCAGCTTGGTCCAGGCCAATGAGCAGTTCTTC. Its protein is CASSLVQANEQFF.

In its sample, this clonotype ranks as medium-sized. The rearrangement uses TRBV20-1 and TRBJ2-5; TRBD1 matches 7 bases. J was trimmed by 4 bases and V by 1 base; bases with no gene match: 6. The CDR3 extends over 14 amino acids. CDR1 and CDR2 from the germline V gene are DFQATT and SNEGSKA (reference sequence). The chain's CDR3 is CSARVATGTETQYF. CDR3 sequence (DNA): TGCAGTGCTAGAGTTGCGACAGGGACAGAGACCCAGTACTTC.

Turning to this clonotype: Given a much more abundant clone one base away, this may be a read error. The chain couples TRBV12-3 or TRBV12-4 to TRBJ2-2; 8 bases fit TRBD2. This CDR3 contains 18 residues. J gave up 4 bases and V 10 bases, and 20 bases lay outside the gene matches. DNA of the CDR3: TGTGCCATCCGAGAGTGGGTAACGGGAGGGCCTGGCACCGGGGAGCTGTTTTTT. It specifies CAIREWVTGGPGTGELFF.

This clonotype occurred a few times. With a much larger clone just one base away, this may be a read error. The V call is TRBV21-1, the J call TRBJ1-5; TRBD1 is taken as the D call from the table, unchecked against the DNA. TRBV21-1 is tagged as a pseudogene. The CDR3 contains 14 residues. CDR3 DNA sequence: TGTGCCAGCCATCGGCCGGGGTCCGATCAGCCCCAGCATTTT. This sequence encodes CASHRPGSDQPQHF.

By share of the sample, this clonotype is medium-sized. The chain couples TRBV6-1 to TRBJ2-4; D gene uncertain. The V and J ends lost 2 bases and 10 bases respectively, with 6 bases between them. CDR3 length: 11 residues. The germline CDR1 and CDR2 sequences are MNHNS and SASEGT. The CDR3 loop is CASSEKTIQYF. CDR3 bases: TGTGCCAGCAGTGAAAAGACTATTCAGTACTTC.

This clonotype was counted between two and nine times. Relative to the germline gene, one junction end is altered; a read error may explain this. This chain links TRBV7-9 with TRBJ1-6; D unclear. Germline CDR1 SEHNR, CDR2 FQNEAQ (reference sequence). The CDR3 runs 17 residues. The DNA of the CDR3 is TGTGCCGGCAGCTCGGCTCAGTTTAGCTCCTATAATTCACCCCTCCACTTT. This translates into CAGSSAQFSSYNSPLHF.

This CDR3 reads CASSRGLYEQYF. CDR3 coding DNA: TGTGCCAGCAGCCGGGGACTCTACGAGCAGTACTTC. V and J are TRBV12-3 or TRBV12-4 and TRBJ2-7; the D gene is possibly TRBD2 (6 bases). The CDR3 sequence is 12 residues long. The V gene lost 6 bases and the J gene lost 3 bases, with 9 bases spanning the gap.

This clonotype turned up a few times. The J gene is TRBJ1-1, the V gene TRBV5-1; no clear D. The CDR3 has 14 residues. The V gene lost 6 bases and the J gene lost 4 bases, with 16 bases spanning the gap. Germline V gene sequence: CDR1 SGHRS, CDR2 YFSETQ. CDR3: CASTPGSSGTEAFF. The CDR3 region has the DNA TGCGCCAGCACCCCGGGTAGCTCAGGCACTGAAGCTTTCTTT.

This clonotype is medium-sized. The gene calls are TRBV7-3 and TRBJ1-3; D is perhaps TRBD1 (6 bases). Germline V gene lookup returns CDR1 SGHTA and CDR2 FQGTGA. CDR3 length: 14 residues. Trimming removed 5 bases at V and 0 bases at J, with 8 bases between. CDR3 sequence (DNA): TGTGCCAGCAGCACAGGGCCCTCTGGAAACACCATATATTTT. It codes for CASSTGPSGNTIYF.

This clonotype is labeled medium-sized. In DNA, the CDR3 is TGTGCCAGCAGTTTGCGTGGGACAGACTACACCTTC. It translates to CASSLRGTDYTF. The genes are TRBV12-3 or TRBV12-4 and TRBJ1-2, with 7 positions matching TRBD1. J gave up 10 bases and V 3 bases, and 5 bases lay outside the gene matches. The CDR3 runs to 12 residues.

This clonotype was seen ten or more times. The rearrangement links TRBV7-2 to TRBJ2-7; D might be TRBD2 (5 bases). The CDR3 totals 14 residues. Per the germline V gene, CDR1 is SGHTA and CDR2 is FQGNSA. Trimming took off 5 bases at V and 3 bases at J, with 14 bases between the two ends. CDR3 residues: CASSPWTGNYEQYF. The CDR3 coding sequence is TGTGCCAGCAGCCCCTGGACTGGGAACTACGAGCAGTACTTC.